This T cell receptor beta chain was profiled in a study of tumor-infiltrating lymphocytes in primary liver carcinoma. The researchers produced TCR beta cDNA from roughly 550 ng total RNA with a constant-region primer. ARM-PCR was slightly modified, and three nested multiplex PCR rounds with it gave rise to the TCR beta libraries. TRBV1-TRBV30 forward primers paired with a C-beta reverse primer drove the first two PCR rounds, roughly 9 cycles each. TCRdb redid the calling of the multiplex PCR reads with MiXCR, one entry per CDR3 protein. The profile covers about 180,000 distinct CDR3 sequences, with 50% to 75% appearing a single time and roughly 76% taken by the ten largest. Blood RNA was derived from unsorted whole blood, and germline DNA was extracted too. The study enrolled treatment-naive patients with chronic HBV infection. In regard to this clonotype: Its specificity is not known. One junction end disagrees with the germline gene, perhaps due to a read error.

General study points: The overlap of tumor-adjacent and tumor-blood pairs was smaller than that of tumor region pairs.

The germline V gene encodes CDR1 SGHAT and CDR2 FQNNGV. The CDR3 covers 14 residues. This sequence originates from a middle-aged man with primary liver carcinoma and hepatitis B virus infection. The source material was peripheral blood. The chain has TRBV11-2 and TRBJ2-7, with D unclear. This CDR3 is CPSNLTDGTYEQYF. Here the CDR3 DNA reads TGTCCCAGCAACTTAACCGACGGAACCTACGAGCAGTATTTC.